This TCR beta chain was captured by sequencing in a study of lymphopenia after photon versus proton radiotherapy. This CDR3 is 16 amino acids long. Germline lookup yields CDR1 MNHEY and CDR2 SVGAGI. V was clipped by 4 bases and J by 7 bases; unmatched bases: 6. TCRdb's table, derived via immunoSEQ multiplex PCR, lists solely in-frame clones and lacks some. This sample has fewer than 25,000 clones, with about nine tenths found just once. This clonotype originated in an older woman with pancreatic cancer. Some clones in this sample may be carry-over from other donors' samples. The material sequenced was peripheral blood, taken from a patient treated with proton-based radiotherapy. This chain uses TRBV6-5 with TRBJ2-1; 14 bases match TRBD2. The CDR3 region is CASSSVGTSGRNEQFF. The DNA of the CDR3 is TGTGCCAGCAGTTCAGTGGGGACTAGCGGGAGAAATGAGCAGTTCTTC.